This T cell receptor (beta chain) was captured in a study of blood T cell repertoires in COVID-19. Donors were grouped by their self-reported clinical history. Resolution of symptoms, clearance, or two negative PCRs was present in recovered Cohort 3 donors. Original handling: For nucleated cells, counts were estimated from reference gene primer amplification. The data were produced by immunoSEQ multiplex PCR, yet TCRdb's version contains in-frame clones alone and is incomplete. V and J calls and clone size come straight from that table; D and trimming were deduced from the DNA. The data show some 300,000 clones, over 75% seen once. The CDR3 contains 16 residues. Germline CDR1 reads SGDLS; CDR2 reads YYNGEE. V shed 4 bases and J 3 bases; nucleotides not matched to a gene: 10.

The rearrangement uses TRBV9 and TRBJ2-3; 8 bases agree with TRBD2. The sample comprised PBMCs or T cells enriched from blood (not recorded which). The origin of this receptor is a young woman who had recovered from COVID-19. The CDR3 here is CASSPRLALITDTQYF. The CDR3 DNA follows: TGTGCCAGCAGCCCCCGACTAGCGCTCATAACAGATACGCAGTATTTT.